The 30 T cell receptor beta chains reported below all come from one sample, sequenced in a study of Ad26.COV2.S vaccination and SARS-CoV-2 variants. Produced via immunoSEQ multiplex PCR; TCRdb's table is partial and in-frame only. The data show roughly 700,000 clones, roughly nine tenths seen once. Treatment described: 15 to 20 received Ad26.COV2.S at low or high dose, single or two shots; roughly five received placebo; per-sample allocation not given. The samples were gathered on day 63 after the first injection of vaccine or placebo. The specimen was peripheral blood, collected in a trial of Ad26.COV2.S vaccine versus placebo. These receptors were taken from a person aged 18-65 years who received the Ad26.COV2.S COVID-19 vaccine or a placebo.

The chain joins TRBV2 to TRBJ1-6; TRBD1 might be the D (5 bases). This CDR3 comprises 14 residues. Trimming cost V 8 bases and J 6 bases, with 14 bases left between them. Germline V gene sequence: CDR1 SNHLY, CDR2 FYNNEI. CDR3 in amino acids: CASLSQGGNSPLHF. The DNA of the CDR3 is TGTGCCAGCCTAAGCCAGGGTGGTAATTCACCCCTCCACTTT.

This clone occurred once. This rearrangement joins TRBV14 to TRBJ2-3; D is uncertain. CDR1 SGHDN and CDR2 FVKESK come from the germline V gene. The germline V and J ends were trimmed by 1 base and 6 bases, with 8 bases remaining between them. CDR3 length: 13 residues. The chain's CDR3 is CASSQVYRDTQYF. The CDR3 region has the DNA TGTGCCAGCAGCCAAGTCTACCGGGATACGCAGTATTTT.

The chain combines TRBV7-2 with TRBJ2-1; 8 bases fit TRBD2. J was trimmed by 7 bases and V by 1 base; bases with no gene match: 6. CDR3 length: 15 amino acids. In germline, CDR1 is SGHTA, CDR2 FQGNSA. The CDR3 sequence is CASSLVSGTGNEQFF. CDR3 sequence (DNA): TGTGCCAGCAGCTTAGTTAGCGGGACGGGGAATGAGCAGTTCTTC.

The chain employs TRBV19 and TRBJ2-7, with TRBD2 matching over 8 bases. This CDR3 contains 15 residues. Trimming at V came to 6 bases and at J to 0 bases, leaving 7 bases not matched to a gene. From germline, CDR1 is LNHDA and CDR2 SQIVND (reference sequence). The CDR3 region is CASRATSGSSYEQYF. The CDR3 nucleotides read TGTGCCAGTAGGGCTACTAGCGGAAGCTCCTACGAGCAGTACTTC.

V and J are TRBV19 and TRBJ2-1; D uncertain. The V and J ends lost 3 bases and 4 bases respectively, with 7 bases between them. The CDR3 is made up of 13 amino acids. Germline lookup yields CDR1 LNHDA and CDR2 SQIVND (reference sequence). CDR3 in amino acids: CASSISVYNEQFF. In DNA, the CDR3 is TGTGCCAGTAGTATTTCGGTTTACAATGAGCAGTTCTTC.

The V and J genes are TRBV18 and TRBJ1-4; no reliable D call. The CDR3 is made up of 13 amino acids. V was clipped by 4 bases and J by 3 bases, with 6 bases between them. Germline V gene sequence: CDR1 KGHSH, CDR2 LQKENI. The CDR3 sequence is CASSRSSNEKLFF. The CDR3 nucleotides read TGTGCCAGCTCACGATCATCTAATGAAAAACTGTTTTTT.

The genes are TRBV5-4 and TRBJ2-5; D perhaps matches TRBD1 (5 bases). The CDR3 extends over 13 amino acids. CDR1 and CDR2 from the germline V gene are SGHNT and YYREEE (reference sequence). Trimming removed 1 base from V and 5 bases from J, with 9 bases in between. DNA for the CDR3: TGTGCCAGCAGCTTGTCAGGGTGGGAGACCCAGTACTTC. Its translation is CASSLSGWETQYF.

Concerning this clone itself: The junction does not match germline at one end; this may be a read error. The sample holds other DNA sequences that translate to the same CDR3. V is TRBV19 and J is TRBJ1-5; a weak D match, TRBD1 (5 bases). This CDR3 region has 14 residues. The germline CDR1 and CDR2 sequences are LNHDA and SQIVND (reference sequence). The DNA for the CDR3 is TGTGCCAGTAGTGTAGACAGCAGCAATCAGCCCCAGCATTTT. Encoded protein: CASSVDSSNQPQHF.

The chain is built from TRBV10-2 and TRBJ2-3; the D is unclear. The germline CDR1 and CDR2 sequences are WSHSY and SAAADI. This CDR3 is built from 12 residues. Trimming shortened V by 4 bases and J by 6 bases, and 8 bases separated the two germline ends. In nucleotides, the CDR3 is TGCGCCAGCAGTGCCAGTTCTGATACGCAGTATTTT. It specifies CASSASSDTQYF.

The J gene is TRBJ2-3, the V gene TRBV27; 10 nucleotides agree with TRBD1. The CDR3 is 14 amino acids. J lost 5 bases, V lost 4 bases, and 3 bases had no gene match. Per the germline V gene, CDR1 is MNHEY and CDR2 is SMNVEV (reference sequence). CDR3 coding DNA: TGTGCCAGCAGTTACCGGGACAGGGGAGATACGCAGTATTTT. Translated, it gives CASSYRDRGDTQYF.

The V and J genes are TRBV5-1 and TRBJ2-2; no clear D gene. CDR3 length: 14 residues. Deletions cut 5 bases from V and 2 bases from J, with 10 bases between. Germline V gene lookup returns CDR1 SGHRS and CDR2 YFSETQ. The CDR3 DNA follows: TGCGCCAGCAGAGGGTTGGTCAACACCGGGGAGCTGTTTTTT. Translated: CASRGLVNTGELFF.

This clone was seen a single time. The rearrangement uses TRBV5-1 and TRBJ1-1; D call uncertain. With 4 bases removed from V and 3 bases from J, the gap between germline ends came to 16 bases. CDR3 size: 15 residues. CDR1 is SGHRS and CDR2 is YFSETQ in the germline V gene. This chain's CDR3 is CASSPLQTWDTEAFF. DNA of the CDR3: TGCGCCAGCAGCCCCTTACAAACCTGGGACACTGAAGCTTTCTTT. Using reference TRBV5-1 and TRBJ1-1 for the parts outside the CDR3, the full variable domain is KAGVTQTPRYLIKTRGQQVTLSCSPISGHRSVSWYQQTPGQGLQFLFEYFSETQRNKGNFPGRFSGRQFSNSRSEMNVSTLELGDSALYLCASSPLQTWDTEAFFGQGTRLTVV.

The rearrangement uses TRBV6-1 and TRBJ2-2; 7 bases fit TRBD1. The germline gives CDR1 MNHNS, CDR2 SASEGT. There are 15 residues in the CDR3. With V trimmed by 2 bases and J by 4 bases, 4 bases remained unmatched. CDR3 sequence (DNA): TGTGCCAGCAGTGAAAATACAGGGGTCACCGGGGAGCTGTTTTTT. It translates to CASSENTGVTGELFF.

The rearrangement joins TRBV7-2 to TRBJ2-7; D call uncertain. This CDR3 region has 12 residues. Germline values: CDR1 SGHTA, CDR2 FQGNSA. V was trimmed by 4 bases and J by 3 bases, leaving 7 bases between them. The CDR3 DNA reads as TGTGCCAGCAGCTCCCCTTTCTACGAGCAGTACTTC. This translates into CASSSPFYEQYF.

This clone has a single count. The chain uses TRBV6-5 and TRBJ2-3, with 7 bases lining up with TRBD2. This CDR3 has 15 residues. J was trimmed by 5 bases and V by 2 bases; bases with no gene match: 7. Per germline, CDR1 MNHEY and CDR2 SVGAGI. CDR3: CASSYGGREIDTQYF. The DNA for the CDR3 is TGTGCCAGCAGTTACGGCGGGAGAGAAATAGATACGCAGTATTTT.

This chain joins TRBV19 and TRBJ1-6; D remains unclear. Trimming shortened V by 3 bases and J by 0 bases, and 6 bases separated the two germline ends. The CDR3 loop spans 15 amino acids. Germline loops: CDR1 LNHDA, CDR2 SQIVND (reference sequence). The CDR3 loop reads CASSMGSSYNSPLHF. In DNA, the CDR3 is TGTGCCAGTAGTATGGGGAGCTCCTATAATTCACCCCTCCACTTT.

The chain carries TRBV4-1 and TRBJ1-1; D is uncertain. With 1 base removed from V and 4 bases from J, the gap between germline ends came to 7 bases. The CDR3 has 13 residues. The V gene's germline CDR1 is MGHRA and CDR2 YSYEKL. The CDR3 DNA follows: TGCGCCAGCAGCCAAGGGGCTGTCACTGAAGCTTTCTTT. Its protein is CASSQGAVTEAFF.

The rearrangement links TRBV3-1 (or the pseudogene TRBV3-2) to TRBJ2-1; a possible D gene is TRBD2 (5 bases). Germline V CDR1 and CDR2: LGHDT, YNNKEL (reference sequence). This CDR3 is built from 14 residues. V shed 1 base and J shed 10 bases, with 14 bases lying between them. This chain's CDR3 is CASSQGLPVLEQFF. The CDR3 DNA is TGTGCCAGCAGCCAAGGACTACCGGTCCTGGAGCAGTTCTTC.

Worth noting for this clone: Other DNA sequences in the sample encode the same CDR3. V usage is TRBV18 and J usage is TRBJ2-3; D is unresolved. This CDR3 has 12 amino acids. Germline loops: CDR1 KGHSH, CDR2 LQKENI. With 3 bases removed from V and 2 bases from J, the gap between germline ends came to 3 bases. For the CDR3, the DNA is TGTGCCAGCTCACCCTACACAGATACGCAGTATTTT. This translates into CASSPYTDTQYF. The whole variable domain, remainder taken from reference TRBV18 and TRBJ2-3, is NAGVMQNPRHLVRRRGQEARLRCSPMKGHSHVYWYRQLPEEGLKFMVYLQKENIIDESGMPKERFSAEFPKEGPSILRIQQVVRGDSAAYFCASSPYTDTQYFGPGTRLTVL.

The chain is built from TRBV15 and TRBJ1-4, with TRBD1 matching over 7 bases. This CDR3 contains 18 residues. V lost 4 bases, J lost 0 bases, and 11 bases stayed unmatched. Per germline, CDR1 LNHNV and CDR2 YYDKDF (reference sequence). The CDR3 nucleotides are TGTGCCACCAGCACCGGAACAGGGGCCAGATCAACTAATGAAAAACTGTTTTTT. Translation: CATSTGTGARSTNEKLFF.

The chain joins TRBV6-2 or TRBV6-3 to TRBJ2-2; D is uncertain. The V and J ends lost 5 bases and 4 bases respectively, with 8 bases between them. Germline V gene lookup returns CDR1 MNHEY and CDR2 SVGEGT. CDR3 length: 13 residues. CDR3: CASSQTGTGELFF. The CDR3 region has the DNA TGTGCCAGCAGTCAAACCGGCACCGGGGAGCTGTTTTTT.

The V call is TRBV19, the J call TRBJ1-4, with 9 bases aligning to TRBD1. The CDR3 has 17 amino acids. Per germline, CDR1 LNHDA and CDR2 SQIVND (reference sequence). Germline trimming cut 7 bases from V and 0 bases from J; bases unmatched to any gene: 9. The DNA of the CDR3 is TGTGCCAGTAAGGCCATGGGACAGGGCCCAACTAATGAAAAACTGTTTTTT. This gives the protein CASKAMGQGPTNEKLFF.

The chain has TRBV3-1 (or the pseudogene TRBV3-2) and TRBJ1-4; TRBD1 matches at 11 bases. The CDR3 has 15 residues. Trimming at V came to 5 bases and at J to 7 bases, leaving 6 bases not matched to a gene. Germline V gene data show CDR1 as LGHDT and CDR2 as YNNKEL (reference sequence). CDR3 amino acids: CASSSRTGGSEKLFF. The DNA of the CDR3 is TGTGCCAGCAGCTCTCGGACAGGGGGCTCTGAAAAACTGTTTTTT.

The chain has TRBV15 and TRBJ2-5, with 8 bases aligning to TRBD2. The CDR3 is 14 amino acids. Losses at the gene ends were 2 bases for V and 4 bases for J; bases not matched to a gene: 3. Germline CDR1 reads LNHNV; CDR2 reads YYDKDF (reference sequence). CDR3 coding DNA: TGTGCCACCAGCAGACGGGGGGGCTCAGAGACCCAGTACTTC. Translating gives CATSRRGGSETQYF. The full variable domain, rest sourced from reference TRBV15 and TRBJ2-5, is DAMVIQNPRYQVTQFGKPVTLSCSQTLNHNVMYWYQQKSSQAPKLLFHYYDKDFNNEADTPDNFQSRRPNTSFCFLDIRSPGLGDTAMYLCATSRRGGSETQYFGPGTRLLVL.

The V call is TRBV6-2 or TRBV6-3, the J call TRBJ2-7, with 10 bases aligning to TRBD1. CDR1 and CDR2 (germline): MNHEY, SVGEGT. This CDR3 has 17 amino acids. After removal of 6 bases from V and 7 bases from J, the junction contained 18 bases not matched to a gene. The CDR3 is CASSPRDRGETVGEQYF. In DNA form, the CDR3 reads TGTGCCAGCAGCCCTCGGGACAGGGGCGAGACAGTGGGGGAGCAGTACTTC.

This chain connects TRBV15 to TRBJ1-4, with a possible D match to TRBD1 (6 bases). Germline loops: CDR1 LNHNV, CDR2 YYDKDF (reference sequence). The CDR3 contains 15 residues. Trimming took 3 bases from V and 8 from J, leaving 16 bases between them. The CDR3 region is CATSRGSAGVEKLFF. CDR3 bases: TGTGCCACCAGCAGGGGCTCGGCAGGGGTGGAAAAACTGTTTTTT.

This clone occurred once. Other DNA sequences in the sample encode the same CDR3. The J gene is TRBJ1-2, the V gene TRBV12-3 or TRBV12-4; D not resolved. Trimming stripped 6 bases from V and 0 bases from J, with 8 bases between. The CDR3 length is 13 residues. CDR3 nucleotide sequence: TGTGCCAGCAGCCCCGATTCTAACTATGGCTACACCTTC. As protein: CASSPDSNYGYTF.

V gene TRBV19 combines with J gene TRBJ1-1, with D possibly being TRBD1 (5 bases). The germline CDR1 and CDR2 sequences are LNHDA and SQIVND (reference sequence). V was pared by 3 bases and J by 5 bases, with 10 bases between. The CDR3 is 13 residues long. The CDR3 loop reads CASSMRGVTEAFF. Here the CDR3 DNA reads TGTGCCAGTAGTATGAGGGGCGTGACTGAAGCTTTCTTT.

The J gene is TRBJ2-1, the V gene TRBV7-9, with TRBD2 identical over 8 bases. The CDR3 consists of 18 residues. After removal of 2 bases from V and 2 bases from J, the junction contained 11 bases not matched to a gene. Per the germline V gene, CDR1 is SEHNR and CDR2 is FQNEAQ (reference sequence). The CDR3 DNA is TGTGCCAGCAGCTTATCCCGCGCTACTAGCGGCGCCTACAATGAGCAGTTCTTC. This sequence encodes CASSLSRATSGAYNEQFF.

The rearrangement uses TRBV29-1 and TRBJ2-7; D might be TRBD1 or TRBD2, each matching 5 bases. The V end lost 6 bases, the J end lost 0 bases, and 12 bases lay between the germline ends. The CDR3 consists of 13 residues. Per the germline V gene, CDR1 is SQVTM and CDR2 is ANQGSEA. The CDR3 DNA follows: TGCAGCGTCTCCGGGACGCCCTCCTACGAGCAGTACTTC. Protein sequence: CSVSGTPSYEQYF.